These 28 T cell receptor beta chains share one sample of origin, sequenced in a study of patients and donors after allogeneic stem cell transplantation (dated by TCRdb to between 2020 and 2021). The protocol used for the library was RT-PCR. Reads for this sample came from a NextSeq 550. TCRdb took the public reads, trimmed them with fastp at Q25, ran MiXCR for clone calling and kept in-frame beta chains. Entries that share a CDR3 protein sequence are merged under the most common genes and DNA. The sample has a few hundred thousand distinct CDR3 sequences on record, approximately 14% of them singletons. 9.5% to 13% of the sample goes to the ten largest clones. The sequenced sample consisted of blood, either unsorted or a sorted T cell fraction (not recorded which). Receptors were obtained from a human donor who was either an allogeneic HSCT recipient or a stem cell or donor lymphocyte infusion donor (not recorded which). It is not recorded whose cells these are; they may come from a transplant donor.

This clonotype was found a few times. V and J are TRBV9 and TRBJ1-2; a weak D match, TRBD1 (6 bases). CDR1 and CDR2 (germline): SGDLS, YYNGEE. V was clipped by 0 bases and J by 6 bases, with 12 bases between them. The length of the CDR3 is 14 residues. The CDR3 region is CASSVGPGAHGYTF. The DNA of the CDR3 is TGTGCCAGCAGCGTAGGCCCGGGGGCGCATGGCTACACCTTC.

This clonotype turned up a few times. J is TRBJ1-2 and V is TRBV12-3 or TRBV12-4; a weak D match, TRBD1 (5 bases). Trimming stripped 5 bases from V and 2 bases from J, with 12 bases between. The CDR3 is 14 residues long. The CDR3 loop reads CASSPPQGNYGYTF. CDR3 DNA sequence: TGTGCCAGCAGTCCCCCGCAGGGAAACTATGGCTACACCTTC.

This clonotype was observed a single time. V and J are TRBV6-2 or TRBV6-3 and TRBJ1-5; the match to TRBD1 covers 8 bases. The germline gives CDR1 MNHEY, CDR2 SVGEGT. The V and J ends lost 4 bases and 1 base, in that order; junction bases with no gene match: 6. The CDR3 has 16 amino acids. CDR3 loop: CASSFGQGASNQPQHF. The CDR3 nucleotides are TGTGCCAGCAGTTTCGGACAGGGTGCGAGCAATCAGCCCCAGCATTTT.

This rearrangement joins TRBV15 to TRBJ2-7; D gene unclear. The CDR3 has 14 amino acids. CDR1 and CDR2 from the germline V gene are LNHNV and YYDKDF (reference sequence). V lost 4 bases, J lost 2 bases, and 12 bases lay in between. The CDR3 loop reads CATSKAGSAYEQYF. CDR3 nucleotide sequence: TGTGCCACCAGCAAGGCTGGATCAGCCTACGAGCAGTACTTC.

The rearrangement uses TRBV25-1 and TRBJ2-5, with 8 bases aligning to TRBD2. V shed 2 bases, J shed 5 bases, and the junction held 4 bases outside the gene matches. Germline assignment: CDR1 MGHDK and CDR2 SYGVNS. The length of the CDR3 is 14 residues. The CDR3, as DNA: TGTGCCAGCAGTGAAAGCGGGAGAGCGGAGACCCAGTACTTC. It translates to CASSESGRAETQYF.

This clonotype was observed many times. The genes are TRBV6-5 and TRBJ2-1; TRBD1 is a possible D gene (6 bases). Germline lookup yields CDR1 MNHEY and CDR2 SVGAGI. This CDR3 has 12 amino acids. Trimming pared 2 bases from V and 9 bases from J, leaving 8 bases between. The CDR3 sequence is CASSYRGGEQFF. In DNA form, the CDR3 reads TGTGCCAGCAGTTACCGAGGGGGTGAGCAGTTCTTC.

This clonotype was counted ten times or more. The rearrangement joins TRBV5-1 to TRBJ2-3, with unresolved D. Germline CDR1 SGHRS, CDR2 YFSETQ. With 7 bases removed from V and 2 bases from J, the gap between germline ends came to 11 bases. This CDR3 region has 13 residues. The CDR3 DNA reads TGCGCCAGCCAGTGGCGGCTCACAGATACGCAGTATTTT. This translates into CASQWRLTDTQYF. Together with reference TRBV5-1 and TRBJ2-3, the CDR3 gives the full variable domain: KAGVTQTPRYLIKTRGQQVTLSCSPISGHRSVSWYQQTPGQGLQFLFEYFSETQRNKGNFPGRFSGRQFSNSRSEMNVSTLELGDSALYLCASQWRLTDTQYFGPGTRLTVL.

This clonotype showed up many times. This rearrangement joins TRBV7-2 to TRBJ1-2, with a possible D match to TRBD1 (5 bases). The ends were cut back, 5 bases at V and 4 bases at J, with 11 bases in the middle. CDR3 length: 13 amino acids. CDR1 is SGHTA, CDR2 FQGNSA, per germline. CDR3 protein: CASSNPGFYGYTF. CDR3 sequence (DNA): TGTGCCAGCAGCAACCCAGGGTTCTATGGCTACACCTTC.

The rearrangement uses TRBV7-3 and TRBJ2-1, with 11 bases matching TRBD2. This CDR3 contains 16 residues. Germline V gives CDR1 SGHTA, CDR2 FQGTGA. V was pared by 3 bases and J by 9 bases, with 10 bases of the junction left unmatched. Here the CDR3 DNA reads TGTGCCAGCAGCTTCGCGGCGTCAACTAGCGGGAGTGAGCAGTTCTTC. Its protein product is CASSFAASTSGSEQFF.

The rearrangement links TRBV20-1 to TRBJ2-3, with 7 bases lining up with TRBD2. With 3 bases clipped from V and 2 bases from J, the junction kept 5 bases outside the gene matches. The CDR3 has 14 residues. The germline V gene encodes CDR1 DFQATT and CDR2 SNEGSKA (reference sequence). This CDR3 is CSARSSGVTDTQYF. DNA of the CDR3: TGCAGTGCTAGGTCCAGCGGGGTCACAGATACGCAGTATTTT.

V and J are TRBV5-1 and TRBJ2-7; TRBD2 matches 7 bases. Germline V gives CDR1 SGHRS, CDR2 YFSETQ. This CDR3 contains 14 residues. Unmatched junction bases numbered 12, after V lost 7 bases and J lost 5 bases. This CDR3 reads CASSRWGGSDEQYF. The CDR3 DNA follows: TGCGCCAGCTCCCGTTGGGGGGGGAGCGACGAGCAGTACTTC. Drawing the rest from reference TRBV5-1 and TRBJ2-7, the complete variable domain is KAGVTQTPRYLIKTRGQQVTLSCSPISGHRSVSWYQQTPGQGLQFLFEYFSETQRNKGNFPGRFSGRQFSNSRSEMNVSTLELGDSALYLCASSRWGGSDEQYFGPGTRLTVT.

This clonotype appeared many times. The chain combines TRBV3-1 with TRBJ1-2; D remains ambiguous. This CDR3 contains 16 residues. Trimming took 5 bases from V and 8 from J, leaving 24 bases between them. Germline V gene data show CDR1 as LGHDT and CDR2 as YNNKEL (reference sequence). CDR3 sequence: CASSAVRAADGGGYTF. The CDR3 nucleotides read TGTGCCAGCAGCGCGGTCCGGGCCGCGGATGGCGGGGGCTACACCTTC.

This clonotype has a handful of counts. The CDR3 is CATSRDRLYNTEAFF. CDR3 DNA: TGTGCCACCAGCAGAGACAGGCTTTACAACACTGAAGCTTTCTTT. The chain uses TRBV15 and TRBJ1-1; D remains ambiguous. The germline V and J ends were trimmed by 0 bases and 2 bases, with 10 bases remaining between them. CDR1 is LNHNV and CDR2 is YYDKDF in the germline V gene (reference sequence). CDR3 length equals 15 residues.

The V gene is TRBV7-9, the J gene TRBJ2-1, with TRBD2 identical over 12 bases. The CDR3 extends over 17 amino acids. CDR1 and CDR2 (germline): SEHNR, FQNEAQ (reference sequence). V trimming: 4 bases; J trimming: 10 bases; junction bases outside the gene matches: 14. In DNA, the CDR3 is TGTGCCAGCAGCTCCTCGAGACTAGCGGGAGACCCGGGGGAGCAGTTCTTC. This codes for CASSSSRLAGDPGEQFF.

The gene calls are TRBV6-1 and TRBJ2-5; no clear D. This CDR3 is built from 13 residues. The germline V gene encodes CDR1 MNHNS and CDR2 SASEGT. Trimming took off 6 bases at V and 7 bases at J, with 15 bases between the two ends. The CDR3 bases are TGTGCCAGCAGCGTACAAAGGTTTGGGACCCAGTACTTC. Amino acid sequence: CASSVQRFGTQYF.

With regard to this clonotype: A much more abundant neighbour one base away suggests this may be a read error. J is TRBJ2-1 and V is TRBV6-2 or TRBV6-3; tentatively, D is TRBD2 (5 bases). Trimming cost V 1 base and J 0 bases, with 10 bases left between them. This CDR3 comprises 16 residues. Per germline, CDR1 MNHEY and CDR2 SVGEGT. This chain's CDR3 is CASSYCGPSSYNEQFF. The CDR3 nucleotides are TGTGCCAGCAGTTACTGCGGGCCGAGCTCCTACAATGAGCAGTTCTTC.

This clonotype has a handful of counts. Compared with germline, one end of the junction differs, possibly owing to a read error. This chain connects TRBV11-2 to TRBJ2-1, with TRBD2 matching over 7 bases. CDR1 is SGHAT, CDR2 FQNNGV, per germline. The CDR3 is made up of 11 amino acids. The chain's CDR3 is CASSLGTTQTF. DNA of the CDR3: TGTGCCAGCAGCCTCGGGACTACCCAAACCTTC.

The rearrangement joins TRBV12-3 or TRBV12-4 to TRBJ2-7; tentative D call: TRBD1 (6 bases). CDR3 length: 14 residues. V was pared by 4 bases and J by 5 bases, with 15 bases between. The CDR3 region has the DNA TGTGCCAGCAGTTCCAGGGGCCCTCCCGACGAGCAGTACTTC. Protein: CASSSRGPPDEQYF.

The chain combines TRBV9 with TRBJ2-7; the D call may be TRBD1 or TRBD2 (6 bases each). The germline gives CDR1 SGDLS, CDR2 YYNGEE. V lost 0 bases and J 2 bases, leaving 12 bases between the germline ends. The CDR3 runs 15 residues. Here the CDR3 reads CASSVVPGAPYEQYF. CDR3 bases: TGTGCCAGCAGCGTAGTACCGGGGGCTCCCTACGAGCAGTACTTC.

This clonotype has only a few counts. V usage is TRBV29-1 and J usage is TRBJ1-2; tentatively, D is TRBD1 (5 bases). V shed 2 bases and J shed 9 bases, with 16 bases lying between them. This CDR3 region has 13 residues. Germline lookup yields CDR1 SQVTM and CDR2 ANQGSEA. CDR3 in DNA: TGCAGCGTTGAAATGGACGGGGCTTCTAGCTACACCTTC. Translated, it gives CSVEMDGASSYTF.

This clonotype was counted a few times. The chain joins TRBV6-2 or TRBV6-3 to TRBJ2-7, with TRBD2 matching over 7 bases. Trimming took 5 bases from V and 2 from J; bases not matched to a gene: 9. The germline V gene encodes CDR1 MNHEY and CDR2 SVGEGT. This CDR3 has 15 amino acids. In DNA form, the CDR3 reads TGTGCCAGCAGTCGAAGGAGCGGGGCTACCTACGAGCAGTACTTC. Amino acid sequence: CASSRRSGATYEQYF.

The chain has TRBV5-6 and TRBJ2-3, with D unresolved. The CDR3 runs to 15 residues. Germline assignment: CDR1 SGHDT and CDR2 YYEEEE. V dropped 0 bases and J dropped 0 bases, with 8 bases sitting between them. The CDR3 region is CASSLVDVSTDTQYF. CDR3 nucleotides: TGTGCCAGCAGCTTGGTAGATGTGAGCACAGATACGCAGTATTTT.

V gene TRBV19 combines with J gene TRBJ1-1, with D unresolved. The V end lost 3 bases, the J end lost 1 base, and 9 bases lay between the germline ends. Germline V gene lookup returns CDR1 LNHDA and CDR2 SQIVND (reference sequence). This CDR3 comprises 14 residues. The CDR3: CASSIQQQNTEAFF. In DNA form, the CDR3 reads TGTGCCAGTAGTATTCAACAGCAGAACACTGAAGCTTTCTTT.

This clonotype was counted many times. As DNA, the CDR3 is TGCAGCGGGGATACAGGGGGCGGGAGTGGCTACACCTTC. Its protein is CSGDTGGGSGYTF. The chain uses TRBV29-1 and TRBJ1-2, with TRBD1 matching over 9 bases. V gave up 7 bases and J gave up 7 bases; unmatched junction bases: 10. Germline V CDR1 and CDR2: SQVTM, ANQGSEA. This CDR3 spans 13 amino acids.

This clonotype was counted at least ten times. The chain has TRBV24-1 and TRBJ2-3; D possibly corresponds to TRBD1 (6 bases). V was shortened by 4 bases and J by 6 bases, with 19 bases between the two germline ends. The CDR3 contains 16 residues. Germline loops: CDR1 KGHDR, CDR2 SFDVKD. The CDR3 sequence is CATSEPTGTVVDTQYF. CDR3 in DNA: TGTGCCACCAGTGAACCTACAGGGACGGTTGTGGATACGCAGTATTTT.

This rearrangement joins TRBV16 to TRBJ2-1, with 8 bases matching TRBD2. Germline CDR1 KGHSY, CDR2 FQNENV. CDR3 length: 17 residues. Trimming removed 3 bases from V and 2 bases from J; junction bases left unmatched: 9. CDR3 loop: CASSQHVGSGAYNEQFF. CDR3 nucleotide sequence: TGTGCCAGCAGCCAGCACGTGGGTAGCGGGGCCTACAATGAGCAGTTCTTC.

This clonotype was detected only a few times. CDR3 DNA: TGTGCCAGCAGCCCTTTGGGCGGGACCTACAATGAGCAGTTCTTC. As protein: CASSPLGGTYNEQFF. The chain has TRBV7-3 and TRBJ2-1; possibly TRBD2 for D (6 bases). CDR1 and CDR2 (germline): SGHTA, FQGTGA. The CDR3 runs 15 residues. V lost 5 bases to trimming and J lost 2 bases, with 13 bases between them. Filled out from reference TRBV7-3 and TRBJ2-1, the complete variable domain reads GAGVSQTPSNKVTEKGKYVELRCDPISGHTALYWYRQSLGQGPEFLIYFQGTGAADDSGLPNDRFFAVRPEGSVSTLKIQRTERGDSAVYLCASSPLGGTYNEQFFGPGTRLTVL.

The sample holds many counts of this clonotype. V and J are TRBV6-5 and TRBJ2-3; 10 nucleotides line up with TRBD2. Germline CDR1 MNHEY, CDR2 SVGAGI. V dropped 0 bases and J dropped 5; count of bases not matched to a gene: 5. This CDR3 is 16 amino acids long. CDR3 sequence reads: CASSYSRSGGVDTQYF. CDR3 nucleotides: TGTGCCAGCAGTTACTCGAGAAGCGGGGGGGTAGATACGCAGTATTTT.